These 2 T cell receptor beta chains originate from one sample sequenced in a study of technical replicates of blood from four donors. Profiled with immunoSEQ multiplex PCR; TCRdb holds only in-frame clones, not every one. This table holds tens of thousands of clones, roughly 94% found once. Sequenced sample: T cells isolated from PBMCs. All receptors come from a human donor in good health.

The V and J genes are TRBV12-5 and TRBJ2-1; 9 bases match TRBD1. The CDR3 is made up of 20 amino acids. J lost 0 bases, V lost 0 bases, and 12 bases had no gene match. Germline-derived CDR1 and CDR2 are LGHNT and FRNRAP. CDR3 in DNA: TGTGCTAGTGGTTTGGTCCGGACAGGGGACGTTCCAAGCTCCTACAATGAGCAGTTCTTC. Translation: CASGLVRTGDVPSSYNEQFF.

V usage is TRBV6-5 and J usage is TRBJ2-5; tentatively, D is TRBD1 (6 bases). This CDR3 has 14 amino acids. Looked up from germline, CDR1 is MNHEY and CDR2 is SVGAGI. Trimming shortened V by 2 bases and J by 8 bases, and 15 bases separated the two germline ends. The CDR3 DNA is TGTGCCAGCAGTTACGGGACAATCAAGAGTACCCAGTACTTC. As protein: CASSYGTIKSTQYF.